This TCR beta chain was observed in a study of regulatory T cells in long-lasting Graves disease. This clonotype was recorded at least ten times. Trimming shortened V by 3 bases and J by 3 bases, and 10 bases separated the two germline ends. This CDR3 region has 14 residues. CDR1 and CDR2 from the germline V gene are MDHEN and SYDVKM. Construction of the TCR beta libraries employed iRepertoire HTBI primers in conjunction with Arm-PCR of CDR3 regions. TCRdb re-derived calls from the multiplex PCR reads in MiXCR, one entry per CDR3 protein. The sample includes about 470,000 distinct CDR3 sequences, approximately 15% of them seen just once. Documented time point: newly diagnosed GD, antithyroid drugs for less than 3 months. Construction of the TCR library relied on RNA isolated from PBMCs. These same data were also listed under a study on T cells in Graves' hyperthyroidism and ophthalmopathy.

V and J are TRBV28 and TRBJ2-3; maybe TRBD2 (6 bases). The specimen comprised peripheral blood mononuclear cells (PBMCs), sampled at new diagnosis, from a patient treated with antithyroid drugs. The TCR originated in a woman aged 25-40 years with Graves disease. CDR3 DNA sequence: TGTGCCAGCAGTTTTTTGAGCGGGACAGATACGCAGTATTTT. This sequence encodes CASSFLSGTDTQYF.